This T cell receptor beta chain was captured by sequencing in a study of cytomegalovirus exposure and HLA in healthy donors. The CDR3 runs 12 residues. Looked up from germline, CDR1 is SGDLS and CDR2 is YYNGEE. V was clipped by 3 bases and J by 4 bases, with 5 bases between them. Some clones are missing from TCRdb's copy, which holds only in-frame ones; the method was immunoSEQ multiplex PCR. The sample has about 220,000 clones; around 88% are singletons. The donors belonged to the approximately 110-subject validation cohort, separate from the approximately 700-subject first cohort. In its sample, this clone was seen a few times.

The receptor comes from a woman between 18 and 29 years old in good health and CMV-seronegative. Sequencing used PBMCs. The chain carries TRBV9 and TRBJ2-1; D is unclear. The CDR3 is CASSAHYNEQFF. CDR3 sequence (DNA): TGTGCCAGCAGCGCCCATTACAATGAGCAGTTCTTC.